The 26 T cell receptor beta chains reported below all come from one sample, sequenced in a study of blood T cell repertoires in COVID-19. Clones were read by immunoSEQ multiplex PCR, and TCRdb kept only the in-frame ones, dropping some. The sample has 500,000 or so clones, around 87% seen once. The sample was PBMCs or T cells enriched from blood (not recorded which). The receptors were gathered from a woman aged 18 to 35 who had recovered from COVID-19.

The chain couples TRBV27 to TRBJ2-2; no clear D gene. Per germline, CDR1 MNHEY and CDR2 SMNVEV (reference sequence). Trimming shortened V by 2 bases and J by 4 bases, and 8 bases separated the two germline ends. This CDR3 region has 14 residues. CDR3 DNA sequence: TGTGCCAGCAGTTTACTTTTCGGCACCGGGGAGCTGTTTTTT. It translates to CASSLLFGTGELFF.

V gene TRBV28 combines with J gene TRBJ2-1; 7 bases match TRBD1. Germline trimming cut 7 bases from V and 7 bases from J; bases unmatched to any gene: 10. The CDR3 contains 14 residues. Germline CDR1 and CDR2: MDHEN and SYDVKM. This CDR3 reads CASTLRGPLNEQFF. CDR3 nucleotides: TGTGCCAGCACTCTAAGGGGGCCACTGAATGAGCAGTTCTTC.

The chain employs TRBV30 and TRBJ1-1; D possibly corresponds to TRBD1 (5 bases). This CDR3 is 13 amino acids long. Germline V CDR1 and CDR2: GTSNPN, SVGIG (reference sequence). Deletions cut 2 bases from V and 9 bases from J, with 16 bases between. In nucleotides, the CDR3 is TGTGCCTGGAGTCCGACGACAGACGGAAAAGCTTTCTTT. Protein product: CAWSPTTDGKAFF.

The rearrangement links TRBV27 to TRBJ1-6; 7 bases match TRBD1. Unmatched junction bases numbered 10, after V lost 3 bases and J lost 8 bases. This CDR3 is built from 16 residues. The germline gives CDR1 MNHEY, CDR2 SMNVEV (reference sequence). CDR3 in amino acids: CASSLSSGGNYSPLHF. The CDR3 region has the DNA TGTGCCAGCAGTTTGTCCTCAGGGGGAAACTATTCACCCCTCCACTTT.

This chain connects TRBV5-1 to TRBJ2-7; D is perhaps TRBD2 (7 bases). V was trimmed by 7 bases and J by 5 bases, leaving 19 bases between them. CDR3 length: 14 amino acids. Germline-derived CDR1 and CDR2 are SGHRS and YFSETQ. DNA of the CDR3: TGCGCCAGCGCCCCCGCGGCGGGGGCTGACGAGCAGTACTTC. It encodes CASAPAAGADEQYF. Combining the CDR3 with reference TRBV5-1 and TRBJ2-7 gives the whole variable domain KAGVTQTPRYLIKTRGQQVTLSCSPISGHRSVSWYQQTPGQGLQFLFEYFSETQRNKGNFPGRFSGRQFSNSRSEMNVSTLELGDSALYLCASAPAAGADEQYFGPGTRLTVT.

A few counts support this clone. J is TRBJ1-1 and V is TRBV28; no reliable D call. Trimming removed 6 bases at V and 3 bases at J, with 5 bases between. The CDR3 extends over 11 amino acids. The germline V gene has CDR1 MDHEN and CDR2 SYDVKM. The CDR3 DNA sequence: TGTGCCAGCAGGGACTACACTGAAGCTTTCTTT. Translated: CASRDYTEAFF.

V is TRBV2 and J is TRBJ2-3, with 10 nucleotides matching TRBD2. J gave up 5 bases and V 4 bases, and 6 bases lay outside the gene matches. The CDR3 extends over 15 amino acids. The germline CDR1 and CDR2 sequences are SNHLY and FYNNEI. The CDR3 DNA reads as TGTGCCAGCAGTGTTAGCGGGGGGCAGGGAGATACGCAGTATTTT. It specifies CASSVSGGQGDTQYF.

The CDR3 DNA is TGTGCCAGCAGCCTCCTGGGACAGGGGTTGGAGCAGTACTTC. Protein: CASSLLGQGLEQYF. The rearrangement joins TRBV6-5 to TRBJ2-7; TRBD1 agrees at 10 bases. The CDR3 runs to 14 residues. V lost 6 bases and J lost 7; bases outside the gene matches: 9. The germline V gene has CDR1 MNHEY and CDR2 SVGAGI.

This sequence joins TRBV19 and TRBJ1-5; TRBD1 agrees at 10 bases. The junction had 7 bases not matched to a gene; V was cut back by 7 bases and J by 4 bases. Per germline, CDR1 LNHDA and CDR2 SQIVND (reference sequence). CDR3 length: 15 residues. As DNA, the CDR3 is TGTGCCAGTACCGACAGGGGGCTAACAAATCAGCCCCAGCATTTT. As protein: CASTDRGLTNQPQHF.

This clone came up once. The CDR3 DNA follows: TGTGCCAGCAGCTTGGGGGGGACTACCACAGATACGCAGTATTTT. Residues: CASSLGGTTTDTQYF. The chain uses TRBV5-4 and TRBJ2-3; 7 nucleotides align to TRBD2. Per germline, CDR1 SGHNT and CDR2 YYREEE (reference sequence). CDR3 length: 15 amino acids. J was trimmed by 2 bases and V by 0 bases; bases with no gene match: 3.

V gene TRBV2 combines with J gene TRBJ2-2, with TRBD2 matching 9 bases. Trimming cost V 4 bases and J 0 bases; bases outside gene matches: 3. The CDR3 has 16 residues. The germline V gene encodes CDR1 SNHLY and CDR2 FYNNEI. CDR3 loop: CASSALAGTNTGELFF. CDR3 nucleotides: TGTGCCAGCAGTGCCCTAGCGGGGACGAACACCGGGGAGCTGTTTTTT.

The V and J genes are TRBV28 and TRBJ2-5, with D maybe TRBD1 (5 bases). With 4 bases removed from V and 5 bases from J, the gap between germline ends came to 11 bases. Germline lookup yields CDR1 MDHEN and CDR2 SYDVKM. CDR3 length: 13 residues. For the CDR3, the DNA is TGTGCCAGCAGTTCTCGACAGAGGGAGACCCAGTACTTC. Protein sequence: CASSSRQRETQYF.

In the case of this clone: Distinct nucleotide sequences in the sample also encode this CDR3. The chain uses TRBV5-1 and TRBJ1-1, with 7 nucleotides matching TRBD1. Germline lookup yields CDR1 SGHRS and CDR2 YFSETQ. This CDR3 is 14 amino acids long. V lost 2 bases, J lost 0 bases, and 1 base stayed unmatched. Here the CDR3 reads CASSLGTVNTEAFF. CDR3 sequence (DNA): TGCGCCAGCAGCTTAGGGACAGTGAACACTGAAGCTTTCTTT.

This sequence joins TRBV10-1 and TRBJ2-1; TRBD1 is a possible D gene (5 bases). The V and J ends lost 10 bases and 5 bases respectively, with 21 bases between them. This CDR3 comprises 15 residues. Germline CDR1 WNHNN, CDR2 SYGVQD (reference sequence). The CDR3 nucleotides read TGCGCCACCGAGACAGAGTTCCTACCCAACAATGAGCAGTTCTTC. Amino acids: CATETEFLPNNEQFF.

The chain carries TRBV2 and TRBJ1-6, with D maybe TRBD1 (6 bases). V lost 4 bases and J 8 bases, leaving 15 bases between the germline ends. Per the germline V gene, CDR1 is SNHLY and CDR2 is FYNNEI. This CDR3 region has 15 residues. This CDR3 reads CASSGTGREDSPLHF. As DNA, the CDR3 is TGTGCCAGCAGTGGTACAGGGAGGGAAGATTCACCCCTCCACTTT.

The J gene is TRBJ1-2, the V gene TRBV2; 8 positions agree with TRBD1. Trimming removed 11 bases from V and 8 bases from J; junction bases left unmatched: 16. The CDR3 extends over 14 amino acids. Germline-derived CDR1 and CDR2 are SNHLY and FYNNEI. CDR3 in amino acids: CAGQDRDQLDGYTF. DNA of the CDR3: TGTGCCGGGCAGGACAGGGATCAACTCGACGGCTACACCTTC. The variable domain in full, completed from reference TRBV2 and TRBJ1-2, reads EPEVTQTPSHQVTQMGQEVILRCVPISNHLYFYWYRQILGQKVEFLVSFYNNEISEKSEIFDDQFSVERPDGSNFTLKIRSTKLEDSAMYFCAGQDRDQLDGYTFGSGTRLTVV.

The chain couples TRBV5-1 to TRBJ2-1; 8 positions agree with TRBD2. The CDR3 sequence is 16 residues long. After removal of 2 bases from V and 1 base from J, the junction contained 5 bases not matched to a gene. Germline V CDR1 and CDR2: SGHRS, YFSETQ. CDR3 coding DNA: TGCGCCAGCAGCTTCAGTAGCGGGGCGTCCTACAATGAGCAGTTCTTC. Protein: CASSFSSGASYNEQFF.

The chain has TRBV10-1 and TRBJ2-7, with 11 bases lining up with TRBD2. The V segment lost 10 bases and the J segment 6 bases; nucleotides outside the gene matches: 11. This CDR3 is built from 14 residues. Per the germline V gene, CDR1 is WNHNN and CDR2 is SYGVQD (reference sequence). The CDR3 DNA is TGCGCCATAGGTTTACAGGGACTAGCGGCCGAGCAGTACTTC. Residues: CAIGLQGLAAEQYF.

This sequence joins TRBV11-2 and TRBJ1-2; D call uncertain. The CDR3 spans 13 residues. CDR1 is SGHAT and CDR2 is FQNNGV in the germline V gene. Trimming took off 1 base at V and 3 bases at J, with 6 bases between the two ends. The CDR3 nucleotides read TGTGCCAGCAGCTTAGCTCAGGACTATGGCTACACCTTC. Translation: CASSLAQDYGYTF.

The chain carries TRBV5-1 and TRBJ1-1; D remains ambiguous. In germline, CDR1 is SGHRS, CDR2 YFSETQ. The V end lost 4 bases, the J end lost 4 bases, and 14 bases lay between the germline ends. The CDR3 is 14 residues long. CDR3 coding DNA: TGCGCCAGCAGCCCGGCCTGGGGAGGCACTGAAGCTTTCTTT. Its protein product is CASSPAWGGTEAFF.

This rearrangement joins TRBV27 to TRBJ2-5; D possibly corresponds to TRBD2 (7 bases). The CDR3 contains 14 residues. CDR1 and CDR2 from the germline V gene are MNHEY and SMNVEV (reference sequence). Between the trimmed V and J ends, which lost 5 bases and 8 bases, there was a span of 18 bases. The CDR3 protein is CASSLKGGMGTQYF. The CDR3 DNA sequence: TGTGCCAGCAGTCTGAAGGGGGGGATGGGAACCCAGTACTTC.

The chain combines TRBV7-2 with TRBJ2-7, with D possibly matching TRBD2 (6 bases). CDR1 SGHTA and CDR2 FQGNSA come from the germline V gene. This CDR3 is built from 15 residues. Trimming shortened V by 2 bases and J by 1 base, and 12 bases separated the two germline ends. As DNA, the CDR3 is TGTGCCAGCAGCTTACTCTCGGGACTTTCCTACGAGCAGTACTTC. Protein: CASSLLSGLSYEQYF.

V gene TRBV19 combines with J gene TRBJ2-7, with 10 positions matching TRBD1. The J segment lost 7 bases and the V segment lost 8 bases, leaving 11 bases of the junction unmatched. The CDR3 covers 14 residues. Germline lookup yields CDR1 LNHDA and CDR2 SQIVND (reference sequence). CDR3 nucleotides: TGTGCCAGTCGCACCTCCGGACAGGGGGGGGAGCAGTACTTC. Its protein product is CASRTSGQGGEQYF. Complete variable domain (other parts from reference TRBV19 and TRBJ2-7): DGGITQSPKYLFRKEGQNVTLSCEQNLNHDAMYWYRQDPGQGLRLIYYSQIVNDFQKGDIAEGYSVSREKKESFPLTVTSAQKNPTAFYLCASRTSGQGGEQYFGPGTRLTVT.

To note about this clone: Other DNA sequences within the sample encode an identical CDR3. The CDR3 is CASSLPGQGGYGYTF. Written as DNA, the CDR3 is TGTGCCAGCAGCCTACCAGGACAGGGCGGCTATGGCTACACCTTC. The chain recombines TRBV5-4 with TRBJ1-2; 8 nucleotides match TRBD1. This CDR3 region has 15 residues. The V gene end was trimmed by 4 bases and the J gene end by 4 bases; junction bases not matched to a gene: 9. CDR1 is SGHNT, CDR2 YYREEE, per germline (reference sequence).

This clone has only one observation. The chain links TRBV14 to TRBJ2-7; D unresolved. CDR1 is SGHDN and CDR2 is FVKESK in the germline V gene. The V gene lost 0 bases and the J gene lost 6 bases, with 9 bases spanning the gap. The CDR3 extends over 13 amino acids. The CDR3 region is CASSQDTTGEQYF. Written as DNA, the CDR3 is TGTGCCAGCAGCCAAGATACGACGGGCGAGCAGTACTTC.

The V call is TRBV7-2, the J call TRBJ1-5; 9 bases line up with TRBD1. The length of the CDR3 is 15 residues. The junction had 5 bases not matched to a gene; V was cut back by 5 bases and J by 3 bases. Germline lookup yields CDR1 SGHTA and CDR2 FQGNSA. The CDR3 DNA follows: TGTGCCAGCAGCCGGAGGACAGGGGACAATCAGCCCCAGCATTTT. Translated: CASSRRTGDNQPQHF.